The rows below give T cell receptor beta chains drawn from one sample of a study of response to subunit inactivated influenza vaccine. TCRdb re-analysed the RT-PCR reads in MiXCR, keeping a single row per CDR3 protein. Here the sample spans hundreds of thousands of distinct CDR3 sequences, around 18% being singletons. Sequenced here: PBMCs from blood, sampled 4 to 6 days after vaccination. The receptors were sampled from a man aged 45-60 years who received an inactivated influenza vaccine. Each CDR3 is given with its conserved first and last residue. Each record gives: J gene, clone size, D gene, V gene, CDR3 DNA, CDR3 protein. A D gene is named only where the DNA matches it firmly. Clone size, where shown, is once, few, many, or a class for clones that have expanded.

TRBJ1-1 NA NA TRBV11-2 TGTGCCAGCAGCGATAGGATGAACACTGAAGCTTTCTTT CASSDRMNTEAFF
TRBJ2-7 few NA TRBV9 TGTGCCAGCAGCGTGGGAGCCGGGACAACCTACGAGCAGTACTTC CASSVGAGTTYEQYF
TRBJ2-2 NA NA TRBV3-1 TGTGCCAGCAGCCAAGATACCCTGACAGCCTGGAACACCGGGGAGCTGTTTTTT CASSQDTLTAWNTGELFF
TRBJ2-1 NA NA TRBV19 TGTGCCAGTAGTATAGATCCTGGTTCCGGGAATGAGCAGTTCTTC CASSIDPGSGNEQFF
TRBJ1-5 few NA TRBV6-1 TGTGCCAGCAGTCCCGATCAGGCCTGGGACGATCAGCCCCAGCATTTT CASSPDQAWDDQPQHF
TRBJ2-7 few NA TRBV5-1 TGCGCCAGCCAGGGGGGGGGAACCTACGAGCAGTACTTC CASQGGGTYEQYF
TRBJ2-3 NA TRBD2 TRBV7-9 TGTGCCAGCAAAATCAGCGGGGACACAGATACGCAGTATTTT CASKISGDTDTQYF
TRBJ2-3 NA NA TRBV11-2 TGTGCCAGCAGCGTTAGCACTCCAGATACGCAGTATTTT CASSVSTPDTQYF
TRBJ1-5 NA NA TRBV20-1 TGCAGTGCCAAAGGGGTGGGAAGTCAGCCCCAGCATTTT CSAKGVGSQPQHF
TRBJ2-5 NA NA TRBV5-4 TGTGCCAGCAGCTTGCGGTCCTTTTTAGGAGTAGAGACCCAGTACTTC CASSLRSFLGVETQYF
TRBJ2-2 NA TRBD2 TRBV24-1 TGTGCCACCAGTGATCGACGGACTCTAGCGGGGGCGAACACCGGGGAGCTGTTTTTT CATSDRRTLAGANTGELFF
TRBJ1-2 NA NA TRBV19 TGTGCCAGTGGGAGCCGTGGAGGCTACACCTTC CASGSRGGYTF
TRBJ2-7 few TRBD1 TRBV12-3/TRBV12-4 TGTGCCAGCAGCTCCGACAGGGAGTCCGAGCAGTACTTC CASSSDRESEQYF
TRBJ2-1 NA TRBD2 TRBV6-5 TGTGCCAGCAGCACTCGGTGGATTAGCGGGGATGAGCAGTTCTTC CASSTRWISGDEQFF
TRBJ2-3 few NA TRBV7-6 TGTGCCAGCAGCTTGATTACGGGAATGGCAACAGATACGCAGTATTTT CASSLITGMATDTQYF
TRBJ2-3 few TRBD2 TRBV29-1 TGCAGCGTAGGGGGACTAGCGGGGGGCTCCGGCACAGATACGCAGTATTTT CSVGGLAGGSGTDTQYF
TRBJ1-2 many NA TRBV20-1 TGCAGTGCTAGTCGTACAGACTATGGCTACACCTTC CSASRTDYGYTF
TRBJ2-3 few NA TRBV20-1 TGCAGTGCTAGATTCGGGGGCGGCACAGATACGCAGTATTTT CSARFGGGTDTQYF
TRBJ1-2 NA NA TRBV29-1 TGCAGCGTTCTGTCGGGTGAGGAGGATGGCTACACCTTC CSVLSGEEDGYTF
TRBJ2-2 few NA TRBV11-2 TGTGCCAGCAGCTTACAAGACAGGAGAGAGCTGTTTTTT CASSLQDRRELFF
TRBJ2-1 many TRBD1 TRBV5-6 TGTGCCAGCAGCGTTCCGGGACAGGGGCTTTACAATGAGCAGTTCTTC CASSVPGQGLYNEQFF
TRBJ1-1 NA TRBD1 TRBV2 TGTGCCAGCAGTCCCGGACAGGTATACGTGAACACTGAAGCTTTCTTT CASSPGQVYVNTEAFF